This T cell receptor beta chain is from a study of cytomegalovirus exposure and HLA in healthy donors. On the study more broadly: For the approximately 410 genotyped donors, 65% to 90% fell within the Caucasian-associated ancestry cluster.

Trimming stripped 0 bases from V and 5 bases from J, with 21 bases between. Germline CDR1 is SGDLS and CDR2 is YYNGEE. CDR3 length: 17 residues. PCR was performed using 60 Vbeta and 13 Jbeta primers. Clones were sequenced by immunoSEQ multiplex PCR, and TCRdb holds only the in-frame ones, with some missing. The repertoire holds roughly 150,000 clones, with around two thirds as singletons. Study-wide results and limits: The authors listed 150 to 200 TCR beta chains as cytomegalovirus-associated. TCR beta V- and J-gene trimming was later associated with a missense DCLRE1C variant. In a later analysis, an Asian-associated ancestry cluster reportedly showed fewer N-insertions than the roughly 690-donor mean.

On this clone itself: The antigen remains undetermined.

V gene TRBV9 combines with J gene TRBJ2-7, with TRBD2 as a possible D gene (6 bases). Sequences were obtained from PBMCs. The TCR comes from a man aged 25 to 40 in good health and CMV-seropositive. CDR3 in amino acids: CASSVAIAESPGHEQYF. The CDR3 nucleotides are TGTGCCAGCAGCGTAGCAATAGCGGAATCCCCGGGCCACGAGCAGTACTTC.